The clone carrying this T cell receptor beta chain came up many times. The record originates from a study of molecular identifiers for immune sequencing clone quantification. TCRdb independently ran MiXCR on the PCR reads; one entry per CDR3 protein. The table lists 75,000 to 95,000 distinct CDR3 sequences, about 23% of them singletons. This CDR3 spans 17 amino acids. The V gene's germline CDR1 is SEHNR and CDR2 FQNEAQ (reference sequence). The V gene lost 7 bases and the J gene lost 0 bases, with 16 bases spanning the gap. The sample taken for sequencing was naive CD8+ T cells from blood, with Jurkat cell RNA spiked in. Subset described: FACS-sorted CD8+CD4-CCR7+CD45RA+ naive T cells. The clonotype comes from a human donor in good health. Some libraries in this study had Jurkat cell RNA spiked in. This chain uses TRBV7-9 with TRBJ2-6; D gene unclear. CDR3 nucleotides: TGTGCCAGCACCCCTAGACCCTCGATCTCTGGGGCCAACGTCCTGACTTTC. Protein: CASTPRPSISGANVLTF.